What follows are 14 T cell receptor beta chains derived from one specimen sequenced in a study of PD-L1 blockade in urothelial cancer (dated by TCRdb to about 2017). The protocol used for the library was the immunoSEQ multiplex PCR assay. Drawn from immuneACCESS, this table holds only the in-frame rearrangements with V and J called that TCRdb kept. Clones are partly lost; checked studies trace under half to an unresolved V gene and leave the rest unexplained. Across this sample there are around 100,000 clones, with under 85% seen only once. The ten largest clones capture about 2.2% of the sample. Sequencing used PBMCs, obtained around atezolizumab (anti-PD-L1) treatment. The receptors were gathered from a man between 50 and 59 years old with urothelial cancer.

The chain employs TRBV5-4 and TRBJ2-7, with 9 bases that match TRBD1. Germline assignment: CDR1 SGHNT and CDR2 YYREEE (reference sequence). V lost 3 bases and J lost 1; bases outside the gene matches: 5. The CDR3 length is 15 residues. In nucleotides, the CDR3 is TGTGCCAGCAGCTCGGGACAGGGTTCTTCCTACGAGCAGTACTTC. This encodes CASSSGQGSSYEQYF.

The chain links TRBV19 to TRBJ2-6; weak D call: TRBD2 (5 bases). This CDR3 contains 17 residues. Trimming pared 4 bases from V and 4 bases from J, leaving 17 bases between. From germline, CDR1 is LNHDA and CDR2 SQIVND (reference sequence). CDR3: CASSRPGSNAGANVLTF. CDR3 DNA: TGTGCCAGTAGTAGACCGGGGTCCAATGCGGGGGCCAACGTCCTGACTTTC.

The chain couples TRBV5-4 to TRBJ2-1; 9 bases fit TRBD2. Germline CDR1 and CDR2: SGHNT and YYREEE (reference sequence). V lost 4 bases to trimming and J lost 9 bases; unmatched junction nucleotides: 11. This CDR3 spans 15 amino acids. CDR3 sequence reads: CASSPGRGRGSEQFF. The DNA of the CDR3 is TGTGCCAGCAGCCCAGGGCGCGGGAGGGGGAGTGAGCAGTTCTTC. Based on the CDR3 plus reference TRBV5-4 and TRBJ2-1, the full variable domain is ETGVTQSPTHLIKTRGQQVTLRCSSQSGHNTVSWYQQALGQGPQFIFQYYREEENGRGNFPPRFSGLQFPNYSSELNVNALELDDSALYLCASSPGRGRGSEQFFGPGTRLTVL.

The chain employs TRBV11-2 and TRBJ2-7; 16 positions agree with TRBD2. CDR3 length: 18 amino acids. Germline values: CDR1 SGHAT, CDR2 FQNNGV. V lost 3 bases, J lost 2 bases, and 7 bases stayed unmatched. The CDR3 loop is CASSFLGLAGGHAYEQYF. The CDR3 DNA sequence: TGTGCCAGCAGCTTCCTGGGACTAGCGGGAGGGCACGCCTACGAGCAGTACTTC. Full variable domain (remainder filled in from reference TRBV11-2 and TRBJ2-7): EAGVAQSPRYKIIEKRQSVAFWCNPISGHATLYWYQQILGQGPKLLIQFQNNGVVDDSQLPKDRFSAERLKGVDSTLKIQPAKLEDSAVYLCASSFLGLAGGHAYEQYFGPGTRLTVT.

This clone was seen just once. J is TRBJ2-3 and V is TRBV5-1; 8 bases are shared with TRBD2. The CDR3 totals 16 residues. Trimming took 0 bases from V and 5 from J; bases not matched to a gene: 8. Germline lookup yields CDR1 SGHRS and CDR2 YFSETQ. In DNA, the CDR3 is TGCGCCAGCAGCTTGGAAAGCGGGAGATACGGAGATACGCAGTATTTT. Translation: CASSLESGRYGDTQYF.

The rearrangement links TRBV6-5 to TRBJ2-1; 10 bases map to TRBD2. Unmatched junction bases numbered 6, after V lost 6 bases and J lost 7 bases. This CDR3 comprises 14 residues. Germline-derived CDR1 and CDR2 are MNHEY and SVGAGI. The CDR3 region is CASSLAGDRNEQFF. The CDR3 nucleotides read TGTGCCAGCAGCCTAGCGGGAGATCGAAATGAGCAGTTCTTC.

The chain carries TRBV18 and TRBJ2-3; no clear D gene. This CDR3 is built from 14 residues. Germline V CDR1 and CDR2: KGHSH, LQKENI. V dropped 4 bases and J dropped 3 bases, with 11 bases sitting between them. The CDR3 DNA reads TGTGCCAGCTCACTAATGGCGCGGACAGATACGCAGTATTTT. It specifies CASSLMARTDTQYF.

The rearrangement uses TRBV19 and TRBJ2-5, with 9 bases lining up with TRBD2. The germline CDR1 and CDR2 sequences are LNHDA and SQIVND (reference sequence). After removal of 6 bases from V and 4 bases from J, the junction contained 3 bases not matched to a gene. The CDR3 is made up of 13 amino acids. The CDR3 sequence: CASSGTSTETQYF. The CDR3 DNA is TGTGCCAGTAGCGGGACTAGCACAGAGACCCAGTACTTC.

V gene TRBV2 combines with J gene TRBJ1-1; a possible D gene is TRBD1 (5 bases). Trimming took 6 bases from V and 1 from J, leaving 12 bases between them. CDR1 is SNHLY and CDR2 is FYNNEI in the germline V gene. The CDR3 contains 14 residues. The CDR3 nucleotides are TGTGCCAGCAGGTCATTAGGGGAGAACACTGAAGCTTTCTTT. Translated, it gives CASRSLGENTEAFF.

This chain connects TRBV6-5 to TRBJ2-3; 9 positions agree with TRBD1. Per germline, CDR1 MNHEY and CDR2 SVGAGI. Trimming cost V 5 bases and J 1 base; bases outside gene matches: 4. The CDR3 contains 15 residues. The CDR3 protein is CASSLTGGGTDTQYF. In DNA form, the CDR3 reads TGTGCCAGCAGTCTAACAGGGGGCGGCACAGATACGCAGTATTTT.

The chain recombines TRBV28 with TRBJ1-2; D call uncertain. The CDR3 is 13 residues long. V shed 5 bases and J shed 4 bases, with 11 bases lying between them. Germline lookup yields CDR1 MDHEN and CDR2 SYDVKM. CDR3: CASSTTVIYGYTF. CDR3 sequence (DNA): TGTGCCAGCAGTACCACAGTGATCTATGGCTACACCTTC.

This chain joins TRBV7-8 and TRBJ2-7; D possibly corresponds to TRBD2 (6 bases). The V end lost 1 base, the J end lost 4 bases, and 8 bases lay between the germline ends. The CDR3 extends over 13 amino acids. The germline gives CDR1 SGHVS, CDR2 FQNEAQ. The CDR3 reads CASSLGRVYEQYF. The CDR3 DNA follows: TGTGCCAGCAGCTTAGGGAGGGTATACGAGCAGTACTTC.

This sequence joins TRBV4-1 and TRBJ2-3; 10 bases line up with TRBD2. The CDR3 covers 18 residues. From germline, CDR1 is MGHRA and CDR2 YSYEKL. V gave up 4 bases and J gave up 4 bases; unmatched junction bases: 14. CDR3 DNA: TGCGCCAGCAGCCGCGGGTGGGGGCTAGCGGGAGTCCCAGATACGCAGTATTTT. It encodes CASSRGWGLAGVPDTQYF.

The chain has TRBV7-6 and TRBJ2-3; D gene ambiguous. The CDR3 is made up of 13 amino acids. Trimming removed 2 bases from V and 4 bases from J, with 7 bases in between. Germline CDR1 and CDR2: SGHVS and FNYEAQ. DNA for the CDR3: TGTGCCAGCAGCTTATCCCCATCAGATACGCAGTATTTT. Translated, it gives CASSLSPSDTQYF.